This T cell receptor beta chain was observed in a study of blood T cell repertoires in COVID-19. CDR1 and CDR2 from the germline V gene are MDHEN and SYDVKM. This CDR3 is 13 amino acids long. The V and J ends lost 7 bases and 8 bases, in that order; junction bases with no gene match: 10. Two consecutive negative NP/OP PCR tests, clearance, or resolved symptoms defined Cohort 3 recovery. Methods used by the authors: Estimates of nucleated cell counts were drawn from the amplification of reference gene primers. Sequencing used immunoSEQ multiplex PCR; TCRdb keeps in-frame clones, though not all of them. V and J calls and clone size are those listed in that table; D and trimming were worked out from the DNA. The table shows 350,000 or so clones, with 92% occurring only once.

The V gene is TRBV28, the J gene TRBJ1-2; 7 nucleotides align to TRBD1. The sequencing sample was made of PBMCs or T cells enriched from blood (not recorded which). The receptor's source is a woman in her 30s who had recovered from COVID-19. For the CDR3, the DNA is TGTGCCAGCACCTCTTACAGGGGAAGAGGCTACACCTTC. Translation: CASTSYRGRGYTF.